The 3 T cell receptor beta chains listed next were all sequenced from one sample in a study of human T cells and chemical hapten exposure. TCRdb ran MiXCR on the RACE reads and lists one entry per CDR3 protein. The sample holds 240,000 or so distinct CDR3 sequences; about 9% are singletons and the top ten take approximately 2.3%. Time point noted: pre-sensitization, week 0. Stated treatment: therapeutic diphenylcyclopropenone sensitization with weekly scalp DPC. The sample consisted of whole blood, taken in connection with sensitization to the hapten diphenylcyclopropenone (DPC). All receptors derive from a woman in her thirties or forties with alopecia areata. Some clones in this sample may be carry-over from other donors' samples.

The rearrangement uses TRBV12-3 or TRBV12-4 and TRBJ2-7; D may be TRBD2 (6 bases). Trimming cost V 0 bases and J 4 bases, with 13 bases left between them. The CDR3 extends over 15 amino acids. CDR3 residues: CASSLARGNAYEQYF. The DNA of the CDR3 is TGTGCCAGCAGTTTAGCTCGGGGGAACGCATACGAGCAGTACTTC.

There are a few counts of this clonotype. The CDR3 here is CASSYSAGVRNEQFF. For the CDR3, the DNA is TGCGCCAGCAGCTATTCCGCGGGAGTGAGGAATGAGCAGTTCTTC. The chain recombines TRBV5-1 with TRBJ2-1; TRBD2 matches at 7 bases. CDR3 size: 15 residues. In germline, CDR1 is SGHRS, CDR2 YFSETQ. V lost 3 bases, J lost 7 bases, and 10 bases stayed unmatched.

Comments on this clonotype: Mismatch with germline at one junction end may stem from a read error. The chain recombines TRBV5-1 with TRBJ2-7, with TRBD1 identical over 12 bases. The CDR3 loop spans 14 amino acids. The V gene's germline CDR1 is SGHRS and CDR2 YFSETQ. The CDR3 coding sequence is TGCGCCAGCAGCTTCACCGGGACAGGGGGCGAGAAGTACTTC. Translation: CASSFTGTGGEKYF.